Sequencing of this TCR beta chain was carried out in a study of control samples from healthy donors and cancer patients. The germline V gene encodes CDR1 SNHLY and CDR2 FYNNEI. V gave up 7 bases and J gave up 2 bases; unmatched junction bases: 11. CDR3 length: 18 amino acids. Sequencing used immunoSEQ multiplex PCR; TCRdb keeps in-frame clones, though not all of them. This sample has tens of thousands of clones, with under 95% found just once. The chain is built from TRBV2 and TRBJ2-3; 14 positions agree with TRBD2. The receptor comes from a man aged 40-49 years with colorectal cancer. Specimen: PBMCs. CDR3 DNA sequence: TGTGCCAGCAAAAACTCCTCGGGACTAGCGGGGGCCACAGATACGCAGTATTTT. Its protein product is CASKNSSGLAGATDTQYF.